This entry describes one T cell receptor (beta chain). The source of the sample is a study of cytomegalovirus exposure and HLA in healthy donors. The length of the CDR3 is 14 residues. V lost 7 bases and J 0 bases, leaving 10 bases between the germline ends. Per germline, CDR1 LNHDA and CDR2 SQIVND (reference sequence). This PCR relied on a set of 60 Vbeta primers and 13 Jbeta primers. The protocol was immunoSEQ multiplex PCR, while the TCRdb copy is restricted to in-frame clones and leaves out a portion. In the table there are about 130,000 clones, around three quarters of which are singletons. The source material was PBMCs. The V call is TRBV19, the J call TRBJ2-1; perhaps TRBD2 as D (5 bases). This clonotype was obtained from a man between 40 and 49 years old in good health and CMV-seropositive. The CDR3 sequence is CASISTSSYNEQFF. The DNA for the CDR3 is TGTGCCAGTATCAGCACTAGCTCCTACAATGAGCAGTTCTTC. Supplemented by reference TRBV19 and TRBJ2-1, the full variable domain reads DGGITQSPKYLFRKEGQNVTLSCEQNLNHDAMYWYRQDPGQGLRLIYYSQIVNDFQKGDIAEGYSVSREKKESFPLTVTSAQKNPTAFYLCASISTSSYNEQFFGPGTRLTVL.